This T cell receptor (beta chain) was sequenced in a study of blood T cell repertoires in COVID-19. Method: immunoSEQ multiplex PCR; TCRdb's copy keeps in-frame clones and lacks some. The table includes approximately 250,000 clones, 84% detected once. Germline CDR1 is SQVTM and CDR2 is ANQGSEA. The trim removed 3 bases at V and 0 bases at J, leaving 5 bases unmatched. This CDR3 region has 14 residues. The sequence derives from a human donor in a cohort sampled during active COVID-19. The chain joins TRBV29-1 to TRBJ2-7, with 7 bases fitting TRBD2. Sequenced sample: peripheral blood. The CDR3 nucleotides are TGCAGCGTTGACGGCGGGAGCAGCTCCTACGAGCAGTACTTC. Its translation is CSVDGGSSSYEQYF.